Shown below are 28 T cell receptor beta chains from a single sample sequenced in a study of radiotherapy plus CTLA-4 blockade in lung cancer. Some clones are missing from TCRdb's copy, which holds only in-frame ones; the method was immunoSEQ multiplex PCR. The data hold about 24,000 clones, with 70% to 75% observed a single time. Sequenced material: peripheral blood, taken from a patient treated with radiotherapy plus ipilimumab. The receptor source for this set is a human donor with non-small cell lung cancer whose response to radiotherapy plus ipilimumab could not be evaluated.

The chain's CDR3 is CASSLSAGDNQPQHF. The CDR3 DNA is TGTGCCAGCAGTCTCTCAGCCGGGGATAATCAGCCCCAGCATTTT. The chain carries TRBV19 and TRBJ1-5, with D uncertain. V shed 9 bases and J shed 4 bases, with 19 bases lying between them. This CDR3 has 15 amino acids. CDR1 and CDR2 (germline): LNHDA, SQIVND (reference sequence).

The rearrangement joins TRBV28 to TRBJ2-2; D gene uncertain. The germline V gene encodes CDR1 MDHEN and CDR2 SYDVKM. This CDR3 has 16 residues. V was trimmed by 6 bases and J by 2 bases, leaving 16 bases between them. CDR3 protein: CASSPPLAVNTGELFF. The DNA of the CDR3 is TGTGCCAGCAGCCCCCCCCTCGCGGTTAACACCGGGGAGCTGTTTTTT.

The rearrangement joins TRBV18 to TRBJ2-7, with 9 positions matching TRBD1. This CDR3 contains 14 residues. V gave up 2 bases and J gave up 6 bases; unmatched junction bases: 5. Germline V gene lookup returns CDR1 KGHSH and CDR2 LQKENI. CDR3 DNA sequence: TGTGCCAGCTCACCAGGGACAGGGTTTCGCGAGCAGTACTTC. As protein: CASSPGTGFREQYF.

V usage is TRBV7-2 and J usage is TRBJ1-2; D is undetermined. Germline values: CDR1 SGHTA, CDR2 FQGNSA. The CDR3 is 14 amino acids. Trimming shortened V by 3 bases and J by 1 base, and 9 bases separated the two germline ends. The CDR3 bases are TGTGCCAGCAGCTTTATATCCAGTAACTATGGCTACACCTTC. Its translation is CASSFISSNYGYTF.

The chain joins TRBV7-6 to TRBJ2-2; 11 bases are shared with TRBD2. This CDR3 has 17 amino acids. After removal of 2 bases from V and 5 bases from J, the junction contained 7 bases not matched to a gene. CDR1 and CDR2 from the germline V gene are SGHVS and FNYEAQ. The CDR3 is CASSLYGPSGRTGELFF. The CDR3 DNA follows: TGTGCCAGCAGCTTATACGGGCCTAGCGGGAGGACCGGGGAGCTGTTTTTT.

There are a few counts of this clone. The chain links TRBV6-1 to TRBJ2-5; tentative D call: TRBD1 (6 bases). V was shortened by 2 bases and J by 2 bases, with 12 bases between the two germline ends. This CDR3 is built from 15 residues. CDR1 is MNHNS, CDR2 SASEGT, per germline. This CDR3 reads CASSEFGTPQETQYF. CDR3 coding DNA: TGTGCCAGCAGTGAATTCGGGACACCGCAAGAGACCCAGTACTTC.

The chain recombines TRBV30 with TRBJ2-5; D possibly corresponds to TRBD2 (7 bases). With 5 bases removed from V and 5 bases from J, the gap between germline ends came to 24 bases. The CDR3 consists of 16 residues. The germline gives CDR1 GTSNPN, CDR2 SVGIG (reference sequence). The CDR3, as DNA: TGTGCCTGGCCATGGGGGCTGCGGGGGACGGGGGAGACCCAGTACTTC. Its protein is CAWPWGLRGTGETQYF.

V is TRBV5-8 and J is TRBJ2-7, with 10 bases fitting TRBD1. V was pared by 0 bases and J by 2 bases, with 2 bases of the junction left unmatched. The CDR3 loop spans 15 amino acids. Germline CDR1 and CDR2: SGHTS and YDEGEE. CDR3: CASSLAGTGAYEQYF. CDR3 DNA: TGTGCCAGCAGCTTGGCCGGGACAGGGGCCTACGAGCAGTACTTC.

The chain has TRBV28 and TRBJ1-4; 7 bases map to TRBD1. CDR3 size: 16 residues. V lost 6 bases and J lost 4; bases outside the gene matches: 11. Germline lookup yields CDR1 MDHEN and CDR2 SYDVKM. CDR3 sequence reads: CASSYAGGFDNEKLFF. The CDR3 region has the DNA TGTGCCAGCAGCTACGCAGGGGGATTCGATAATGAAAAACTGTTTTTT.

This chain uses TRBV19 with TRBJ2-3, with D tentatively TRBD1 (6 bases). There are 12 residues in the CDR3. Trimming removed 7 bases from V and 5 bases from J, with 10 bases in between. Looked up from germline, CDR1 is LNHDA and CDR2 is SQIVND (reference sequence). The chain's CDR3 is CASKGGRDTQYF. The CDR3 region has the DNA TGTGCCAGTAAAGGGGGACGAGATACGCAGTATTTT.

This chain links TRBV2 with TRBJ2-7; no clear D gene. Germline lookup yields CDR1 SNHLY and CDR2 FYNNEI. V was clipped by 5 bases and J by 3 bases, with 8 bases between them. The CDR3 is 12 amino acids. The CDR3 nucleotides read TGTGCCAGCAGTCGTTATAACTACGAGCAGTACTTC. It encodes CASSRYNYEQYF.

This CDR3 is CASSRPTATDTQYF. The CDR3 DNA sequence: TGTGCCAGCAGTCGCCCGACAGCCACAGATACGCAGTATTTT. V gene TRBV28 combines with J gene TRBJ2-3, with D possibly being TRBD1 (5 bases). The CDR3 is 14 amino acids. The germline gives CDR1 MDHEN, CDR2 SYDVKM. Trimming removed 5 bases at V and 2 bases at J, with 11 bases between.

The chain recombines TRBV2 with TRBJ2-5; a weak D match, TRBD1 (6 bases). The germline gives CDR1 SNHLY, CDR2 FYNNEI. Trimming took 0 bases from V and 4 from J, leaving 12 bases between them. The CDR3 extends over 15 amino acids. The CDR3 loop reads CASSEANQGLETQYF. The CDR3 DNA is TGTGCCAGCAGTGAAGCAAACCAGGGGTTAGAGACCCAGTACTTC.

J is TRBJ1-1 and V is TRBV18; weak D call: TRBD1 (5 bases). CDR1 KGHSH and CDR2 LQKENI come from the germline V gene. V was shortened by 8 bases and J by 4 bases, with 17 bases between the two germline ends. The CDR3 totals 14 residues. The CDR3 nucleotides read TGTGCCAGCACACTACAGGCTCTGGGCACTGAAGCTTTCTTT. Amino acids: CASTLQALGTEAFF.

This clone occurred a few times. This rearrangement joins TRBV9 to TRBJ2-7; 7 bases line up with TRBD2. This CDR3 has 13 residues. CDR1 SGDLS and CDR2 YYNGEE come from the germline V gene. Losses at the gene ends were 0 bases for V and 5 bases for J; bases not matched to a gene: 2. The CDR3 region is CASSVAGGDEQYF. CDR3 sequence (DNA): TGTGCCAGCAGCGTAGCGGGGGGAGACGAGCAGTACTTC. The complete variable domain, with remaining parts taken from reference TRBV9 and TRBJ2-7, reads DSGVTQTPKHLITATGQRVTLRCSPRSGDLSVYWYQQSLDQGLQFLIQYYNGEERAKGNILERFSAQQFPDLHSELNLSSLELGDSALYFCASSVAGGDEQYFGPGTRLTVT.

The chain uses TRBV7-2 and TRBJ2-5; 9 bases are shared with TRBD2. The CDR3 is 14 amino acids. The V gene end was trimmed by 2 bases and the J gene end by 7 bases; junction bases not matched to a gene: 5. Per the germline V gene, CDR1 is SGHTA and CDR2 is FQGNSA. The CDR3 region has the DNA TGTGCCAGCAGCTTATCAACAGCGGGAGGGACCCAGTACTTC. It is translated as CASSLSTAGGTQYF.

The chain combines TRBV11-2 with TRBJ2-1, with D possibly matching TRBD2 (6 bases). V lost 5 bases and J lost 0, with 11 bases in between. The CDR3 consists of 15 residues. Germline CDR1 is SGHAT and CDR2 is FQNNGV. The CDR3 region has the DNA TGTGCCAGCAGCCCTGGAGGGAGCTCCTACAATGAGCAGTTCTTC. Amino acids: CASSPGGSSYNEQFF. Full variable domain (rest looked up from reference TRBV11-2 and TRBJ2-1): EAGVAQSPRYKIIEKRQSVAFWCNPISGHATLYWYQQILGQGPKLLIQFQNNGVVDDSQLPKDRFSAERLKGVDSTLKIQPAKLEDSAVYLCASSPGGSSYNEQFFGPGTRLTVL.

CDR3 DNA: TGCGCCAGCAGCCGCGGACAGGGGTTTGCTGAAGCTTTCTTT. This encodes CASSRGQGFAEAFF. The chain carries TRBV5-1 and TRBJ1-1; 9 bases align to TRBD1. The CDR3 runs to 14 residues. V was pared by 4 bases and J by 6 bases, with 7 bases of the junction left unmatched. Germline CDR1 SGHRS, CDR2 YFSETQ.

V usage is TRBV7-8 and J usage is TRBJ2-7; 8 bases are a match to TRBD1. J lost 1 base, V lost 0 bases, and 5 bases had no gene match. CDR1 is SGHVS, CDR2 FQNEAQ, per germline. The CDR3 consists of 16 residues. The CDR3 spells CASSLAGQAGSYEQYF. The CDR3 nucleotides read TGTGCCAGCAGCTTAGCGGGACAGGCCGGATCCTACGAGCAGTACTTC. The full variable domain, rest sourced from reference TRBV7-8 and TRBJ2-7, is GAGVSQSPRYKVAKRGQDVALRCDPISGHVSLFWYQQALGQGPEFLTYFQNEAQLDKSGLPSDRFFAERPEGSVSTLKIQRTQQEDSAVYLCASSLAGQAGSYEQYFGPGTRLTVT.

The chain carries TRBV15 and TRBJ2-1; possible D gene TRBD2, 6 bases. This CDR3 comprises 12 residues. V shed 7 bases and J shed 6 bases, with 10 bases lying between them. Germline V gives CDR1 LNHNV, CDR2 YYDKDF (reference sequence). The CDR3 coding sequence is TGTGCCACCAATAGCGGATTCAATGAGCAGTTCTTC. This gives the protein CATNSGFNEQFF.

The rearrangement joins TRBV27 to TRBJ1-5; D not certain. Germline V gives CDR1 MNHEY, CDR2 SMNVEV (reference sequence). Trimming removed 5 bases at V and 2 bases at J, with 16 bases between. The CDR3 runs to 16 residues. Here the CDR3 DNA reads TGTGCCAGCAGTATTGGAGGCGTATTCGGCAATCAGCCCCAGCATTTT. Translated, it gives CASSIGGVFGNQPQHF.

Here the CDR3 reads CASSLTSGRGNEQFF. CDR3 DNA: TGTGCCAGCAGCCTAACTAGCGGGAGGGGCAATGAGCAGTTCTTC. The chain links TRBV5-4 to TRBJ2-1; 13 bases agree with TRBD2. With V trimmed by 4 bases and J by 6 bases, 4 bases remained unmatched. The CDR3 is 15 amino acids. CDR1 is SGHNT, CDR2 YYREEE, per germline (reference sequence).

The chain carries TRBV6-1 and TRBJ1-1, with a possible D match to TRBD1 (5 bases). The CDR3 is 15 amino acids. V gave up 2 bases and J gave up 1 base, with 11 bases separating them. Germline V CDR1 and CDR2: MNHNS, SASEGT. This CDR3 is CASSELAGQNTEAFF. The CDR3 DNA reads as TGTGCCAGCAGTGAACTCGCCGGACAGAACACTGAAGCTTTCTTT.

This clone was recorded a few times. The DNA for the CDR3 is TGTGCCTGGATGGCCATCAGGGAACGTCCTGAAGCTTTCTTT. It yields the protein CAWMAIRERPEAFF. The V gene is TRBV30, the J gene TRBJ1-1; D is possibly TRBD1 (5 bases). Deletions cut 4 bases from V and 6 bases from J, with 18 bases between. The CDR3 has 14 amino acids. Looked up from germline, CDR1 is GTSNPN and CDR2 is SVGIG (reference sequence).

This clone was observed a handful of times. The V call is TRBV2, the J call TRBJ1-3, with D possibly being TRBD1 (5 bases). The CDR3 runs 17 residues. From germline, CDR1 is SNHLY and CDR2 FYNNEI. Trimming removed 4 bases from V and 3 bases from J, with 19 bases in between. CDR3 sequence: CASSVRSPGHDGNTIYF. CDR3 DNA sequence: TGTGCCAGCAGTGTTAGGTCGCCAGGGCATGATGGAAACACCATATATTTT.

As for this clone: This specimen includes other DNA sequences encoding the same CDR3. The chain uses TRBV20-1 and TRBJ2-1; no clear D. This CDR3 region has 11 residues. Per the germline V gene, CDR1 is DFQATT and CDR2 is SNEGSKA (reference sequence). V dropped 5 bases and J dropped 4 bases, with 6 bases sitting between them. CDR3 amino acids: CSAFRYNEQFF. Written as DNA, the CDR3 is TGCAGTGCTTTTCGTTACAATGAGCAGTTCTTC.

This chain links TRBV9 with TRBJ2-3, with TRBD2 identical over 8 bases. V shed 4 bases and J 1 base; nucleotides not matched to a gene: 8. Germline V gives CDR1 SGDLS, CDR2 YYNGEE. The CDR3 covers 16 residues. The CDR3 sequence: CASSPGGAGGTDTQYF. CDR3 sequence (DNA): TGTGCCAGCAGCCCCGGGGGAGCGGGAGGCACAGATACGCAGTATTTT.

This clone showed up just a few times. The chain joins TRBV6-5 to TRBJ1-1, with unresolved D. Germline CDR1 MNHEY, CDR2 SVGAGI. Trimming stripped 2 bases from V and 0 bases from J, with 10 bases between. The CDR3 is made up of 15 amino acids. This chain's CDR3 is CASSYQSIMNTEAFF. In DNA, the CDR3 is TGTGCCAGCAGTTACCAATCTATCATGAACACTGAAGCTTTCTTT.